This TCR beta chain comes out of a study of CD8 T cells in ankylosing spondylitis. TCRdb reprocessed the 5' RACE reads with MiXCR, giving one entry per CDR3 protein. The sample lists about 210,000 distinct CDR3 sequences; 7% to 8% were seen once. At least ten counts were recorded for this clonotype. Antigen: not known. The germline V gene has CDR1 SNHLY and CDR2 FYNNEI. This CDR3 spans 11 amino acids. V was clipped by 8 bases and J by 0 bases, with 4 bases between them. General observations from the study: A TCR beta motif made of 7 to 9 highly homologous variants seemed typical of ankylosing spondylitis blood.

The sample consisted of blood, either unsorted or a sorted T cell fraction (not recorded which). The chain is built from TRBV2 and TRBJ1-1; D unresolved. The TCR sequence derives from a male donor with ankylosing spondylitis. The CDR3 here is CASGVNTEAFF. CDR3 bases: TGTGCCAGCGGGGTGAACACTGAAGCTTTCTTT.